This TCR beta chain came from a study of beta chain features in type 1 diabetes. Trimming shortened V by 5 bases and J by 6 bases, and 14 bases separated the two germline ends. The CDR3 loop spans 13 amino acids. CDR1 and CDR2 from the germline V gene are MNHEY and SMNVEV (reference sequence). Findings of the study overall: In all four CD4+ subsets, TCRB CDR3 length was significantly, moderately reduced in type 1 diabetes.

Of the isolated RNA, all was reverse transcribed, and so the sequenced material was expressed TCRB transcripts. Here immunoSEQ multiplex PCR was the method, and the copy in TCRdb shows in-frame clones only, minus some. This sample carries some 200,000 clones, approximately 16% of them seen once, and the ten largest clones take 0.08% to 0.095%. Points on this clone: Its antigen is still unknown.

The material sequenced was naive CD4+ T cells from blood. The chain has TRBV27 and TRBJ2-7; D might be TRBD1 (5 bases). The TCR was taken from a man aged 25 to 40 with type 1 diabetes. CDR3 residues: CASSLRGLGEQYF. The CDR3 DNA follows: TGTGCCAGCAGTCTTAGGGGATTGGGCGAGCAGTACTTC.